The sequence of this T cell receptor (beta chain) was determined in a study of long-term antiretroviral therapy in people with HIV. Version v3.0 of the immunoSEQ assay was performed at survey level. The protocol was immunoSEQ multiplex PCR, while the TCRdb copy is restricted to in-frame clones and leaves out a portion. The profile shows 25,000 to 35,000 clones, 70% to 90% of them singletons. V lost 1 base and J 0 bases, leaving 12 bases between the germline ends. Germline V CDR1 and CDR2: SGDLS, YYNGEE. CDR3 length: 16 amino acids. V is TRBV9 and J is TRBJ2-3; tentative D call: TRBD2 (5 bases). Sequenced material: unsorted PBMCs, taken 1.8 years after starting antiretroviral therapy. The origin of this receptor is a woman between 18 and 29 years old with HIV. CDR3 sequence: CASSVTARVSTDTQYF. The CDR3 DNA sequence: TGTGCCAGCAGCGTAACGGCGCGGGTTAGCACAGATACGCAGTATTTT.